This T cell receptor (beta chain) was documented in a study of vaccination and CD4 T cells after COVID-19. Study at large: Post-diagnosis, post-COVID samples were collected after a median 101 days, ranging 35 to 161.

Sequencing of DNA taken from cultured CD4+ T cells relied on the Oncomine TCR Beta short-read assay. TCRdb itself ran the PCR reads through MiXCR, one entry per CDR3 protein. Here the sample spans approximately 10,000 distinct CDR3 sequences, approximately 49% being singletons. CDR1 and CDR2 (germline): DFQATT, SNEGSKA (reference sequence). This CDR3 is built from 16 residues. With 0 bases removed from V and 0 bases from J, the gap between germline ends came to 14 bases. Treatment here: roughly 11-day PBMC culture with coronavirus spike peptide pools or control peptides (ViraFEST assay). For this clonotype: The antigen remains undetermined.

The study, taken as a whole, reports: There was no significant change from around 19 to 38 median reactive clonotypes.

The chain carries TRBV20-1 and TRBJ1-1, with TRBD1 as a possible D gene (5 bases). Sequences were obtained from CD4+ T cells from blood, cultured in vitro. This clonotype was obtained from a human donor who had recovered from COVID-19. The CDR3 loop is CSARDGQGSMNTEAFF. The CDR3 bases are TGCAGTGCTAGAGATGGGCAGGGTTCGATGAACACTGAAGCTTTCTTT.